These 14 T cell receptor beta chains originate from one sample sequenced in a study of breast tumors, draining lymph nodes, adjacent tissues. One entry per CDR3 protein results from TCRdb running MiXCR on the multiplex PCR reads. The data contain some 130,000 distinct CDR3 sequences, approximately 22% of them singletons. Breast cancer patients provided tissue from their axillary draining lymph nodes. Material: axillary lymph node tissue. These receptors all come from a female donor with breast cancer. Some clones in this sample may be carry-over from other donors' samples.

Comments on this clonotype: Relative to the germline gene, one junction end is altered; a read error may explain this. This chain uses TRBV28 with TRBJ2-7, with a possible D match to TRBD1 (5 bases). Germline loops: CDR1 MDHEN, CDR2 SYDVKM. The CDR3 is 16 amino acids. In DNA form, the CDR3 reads TGTGCCAGCAGCACCCCAGGGAACGCTCTGTCCTGCGAGCAGTACTTC. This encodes CASSTPGNALSCEQYF. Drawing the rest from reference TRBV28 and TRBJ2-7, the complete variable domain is DVKVTQSSRYLVKRTGEKVFLECVQDMDHENMFWYRQDPGLGLRLIYFSYDVKMKEKGDIPEGYSVSREKKERFSLILESASTNQTSMYLCASSTPGNALSCEQYFGPGTRLTVT.

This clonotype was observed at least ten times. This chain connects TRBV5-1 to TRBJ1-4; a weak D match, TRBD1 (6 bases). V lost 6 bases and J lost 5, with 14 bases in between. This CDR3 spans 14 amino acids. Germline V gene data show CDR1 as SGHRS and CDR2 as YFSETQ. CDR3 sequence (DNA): TGCGCCAGCAATAGTGGACAGACAAATGAAAAACTGTTTTTT. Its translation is CASNSGQTNEKLFF.

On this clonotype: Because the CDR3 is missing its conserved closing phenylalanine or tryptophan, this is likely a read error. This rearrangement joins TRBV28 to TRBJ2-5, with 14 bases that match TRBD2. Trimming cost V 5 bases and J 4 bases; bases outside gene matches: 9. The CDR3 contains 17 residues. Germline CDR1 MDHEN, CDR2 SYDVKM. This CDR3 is CASSPLTSGRALETQYL. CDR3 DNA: TGTGCCAGCAGTCCCCTGACTAGCGGGAGGGCCCTAGAGACCCAGTACCTC.

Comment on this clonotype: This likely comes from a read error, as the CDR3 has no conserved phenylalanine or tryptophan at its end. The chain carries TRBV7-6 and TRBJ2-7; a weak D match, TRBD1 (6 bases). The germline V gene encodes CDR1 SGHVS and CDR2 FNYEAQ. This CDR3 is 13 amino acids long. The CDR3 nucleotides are TGTGCCGGCAGCCGAACACAGGGAAGCGAGCAGTACCTC. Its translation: CAGSRTQGSEQYL.

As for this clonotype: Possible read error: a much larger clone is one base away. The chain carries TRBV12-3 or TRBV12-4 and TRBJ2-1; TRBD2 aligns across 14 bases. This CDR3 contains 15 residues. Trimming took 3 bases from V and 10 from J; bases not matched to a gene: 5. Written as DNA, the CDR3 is TGTGCCAGCAGTTTTCGGGGACTAGCGGGAGAAGAGCAGTTCTTC. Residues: CASSFRGLAGEEQFF.

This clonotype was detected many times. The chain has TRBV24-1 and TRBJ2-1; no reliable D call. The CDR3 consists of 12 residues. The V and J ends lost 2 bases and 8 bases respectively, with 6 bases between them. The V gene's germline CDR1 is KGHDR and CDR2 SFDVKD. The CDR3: CATSDYQDEQFF. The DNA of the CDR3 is TGTGCCACCAGTGATTACCAGGATGAGCAGTTCTTC.

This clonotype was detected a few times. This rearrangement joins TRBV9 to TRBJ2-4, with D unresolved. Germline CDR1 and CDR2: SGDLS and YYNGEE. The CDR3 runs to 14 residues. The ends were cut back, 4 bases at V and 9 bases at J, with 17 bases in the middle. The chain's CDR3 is CASSPEAGHAIQYF. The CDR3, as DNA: TGTGCCAGCAGCCCAGAGGCAGGCCATGCCATTCAGTACTTC.

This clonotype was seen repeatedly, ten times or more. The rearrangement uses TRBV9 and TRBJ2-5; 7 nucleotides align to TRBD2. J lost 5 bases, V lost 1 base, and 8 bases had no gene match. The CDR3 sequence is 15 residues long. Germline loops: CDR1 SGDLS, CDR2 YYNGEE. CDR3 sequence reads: CASSVNGRSGETQYF. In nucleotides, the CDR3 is TGTGCCAGCAGCGTAAACGGGAGGTCAGGGGAGACCCAGTACTTC.

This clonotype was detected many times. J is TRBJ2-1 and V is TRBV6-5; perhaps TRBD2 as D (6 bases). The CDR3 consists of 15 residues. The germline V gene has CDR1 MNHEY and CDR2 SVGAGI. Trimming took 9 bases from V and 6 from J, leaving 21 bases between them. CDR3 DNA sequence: TGTGCCAGGAACTCACGGGACGGAGGGCTCAATGAGCAGTTCTTC. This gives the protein CARNSRDGGLNEQFF.

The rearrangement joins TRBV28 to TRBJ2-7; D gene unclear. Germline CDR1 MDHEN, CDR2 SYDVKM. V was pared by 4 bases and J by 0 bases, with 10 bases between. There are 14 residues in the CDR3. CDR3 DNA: TGTGCCAGCAGTTCAACATATCCCTCCTACGAGCAGTACTTC. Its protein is CASSSTYPSYEQYF.

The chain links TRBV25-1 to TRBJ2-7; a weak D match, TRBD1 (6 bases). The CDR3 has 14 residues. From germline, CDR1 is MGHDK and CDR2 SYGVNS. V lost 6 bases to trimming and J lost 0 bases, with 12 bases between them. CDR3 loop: CASRGGQPSYEQYF. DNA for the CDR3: TGTGCCAGCAGAGGAGGACAGCCCTCCTACGAGCAGTACTTC.

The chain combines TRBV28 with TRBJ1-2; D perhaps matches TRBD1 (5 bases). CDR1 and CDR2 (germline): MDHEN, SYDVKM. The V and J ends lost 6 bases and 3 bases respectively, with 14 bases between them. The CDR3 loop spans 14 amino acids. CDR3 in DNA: TGTGCCAGCAGCCTGGGGGGGAATCACTATGGCTACACCTTC. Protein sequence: CASSLGGNHYGYTF.

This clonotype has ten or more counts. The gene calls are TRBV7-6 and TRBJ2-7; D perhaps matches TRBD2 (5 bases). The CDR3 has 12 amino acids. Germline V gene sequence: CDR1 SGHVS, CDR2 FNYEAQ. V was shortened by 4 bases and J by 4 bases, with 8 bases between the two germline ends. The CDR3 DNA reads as TGTGCCAGCAGCTCTAGCCGATACGAGCAGTACTTC. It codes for CASSSSRYEQYF.

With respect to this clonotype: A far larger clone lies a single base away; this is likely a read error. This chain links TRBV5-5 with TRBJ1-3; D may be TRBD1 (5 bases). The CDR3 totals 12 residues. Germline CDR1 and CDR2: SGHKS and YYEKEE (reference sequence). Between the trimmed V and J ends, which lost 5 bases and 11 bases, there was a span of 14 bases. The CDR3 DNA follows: TGTGCCAGCAGTCCGGGGGGTAACGCCATATATTTT. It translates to CASSPGGNAIYF.